The 30 T cell receptor beta chains below come from one sample, sequenced in a study of blood T cell repertoires in COVID-19 (dated by TCRdb to about 2020). Preparation of the library involved the immunoSEQ multiplex PCR assay. TCRdb stores this immuneACCESS table with in-frame sequences only. Part of the clones is absent; in the studies checked, under half of the shortfall reflects unresolved V genes, and no reason is known for the rest. Within this sample are about 70,000 clones, with more than 75% of them counted one time only. The ten top clones hold about 0.8% of the sample. The sequencing sample was made of peripheral blood. The receptors were gathered from a woman in her seventies with acute or convalescent COVID-19.

The chain joins TRBV27 to TRBJ2-5; D call uncertain. The CDR3 is 13 residues long. The germline CDR1 and CDR2 sequences are MNHEY and SMNVEV (reference sequence). V was cut by 3 bases and J by 2 bases, with 7 bases left in between. The CDR3 loop reads CASSFRSQETQYF. The CDR3 nucleotides are TGTGCCAGCAGTTTCCGGAGTCAAGAGACCCAGTACTTC.

This chain links TRBV6-4 with TRBJ2-6; D not certain. Trimming took off 6 bases at V and 1 base at J, with 10 bases between the two ends. This CDR3 contains 15 residues. Germline lookup yields CDR1 MRHNA and CDR2 SNTAGT. The CDR3, as DNA: TGTGCCAGCAGACCGTTCAGTTCTGGGGCCAACGTCCTGACTTTC. Residues: CASRPFSSGANVLTF.

This clone appeared a few times. The gene calls are TRBV4-1 and TRBJ1-5; D is uncertain. V lost 1 base and J 0 bases, leaving 7 bases between the germline ends. The germline gives CDR1 MGHRA, CDR2 YSYEKL. The CDR3 spans 15 residues. The CDR3 coding sequence is TGCGCCAGCAGCCAAGCCGAGTATAGCAATCAGCCCCAGCATTTT. It is translated as CASSQAEYSNQPQHF.

The rearrangement uses TRBV19 and TRBJ1-6, with a tentative D call TRBD1 (6 bases). V gave up 5 bases and J gave up 4 bases, with 12 bases separating them. The CDR3 consists of 15 residues. CDR1 and CDR2 (germline): LNHDA, SQIVND (reference sequence). The CDR3 sequence is CASSPQDSYNSPLHF. Here the CDR3 DNA reads TGTGCCAGTAGTCCCCAGGACAGTTATAATTCACCCCTCCACTTT.

This clone appeared a few times. This sequence joins TRBV19 and TRBJ1-3; D remains unclear. This CDR3 has 15 residues. Germline CDR1 and CDR2: LNHDA and SQIVND (reference sequence). The CDR3 here is CAIRSSLSSGNTIYF. DNA for the CDR3: TGTGCGATTCGGAGCAGTCTATCCTCTGGAAACACCATATATTTT.

This chain joins TRBV6-2 or TRBV6-3 and TRBJ2-1; 9 bases agree with TRBD1. Germline V gene sequence: CDR1 MNHEY, CDR2 SVGEGT. The V gene end was trimmed by 5 bases and the J gene end by 6 bases; junction bases not matched to a gene: 5. This CDR3 comprises 14 residues. The CDR3, as DNA: TGTGCCAGCAGTACCGGGACAGGGCTCAATGAGCAGTTCTTC. This gives the protein CASSTGTGLNEQFF.

The V call is TRBV27, the J call TRBJ1-3; 7 nucleotides match TRBD1. Germline loops: CDR1 MNHEY, CDR2 SMNVEV (reference sequence). The CDR3 extends over 17 amino acids. V dropped 3 bases and J dropped 2; count of bases not matched to a gene: 10. The CDR3 nucleotides read TGTGCCAGCAGTTTTGGAGGGGGCCTGGTCGCTGGAAACACCATATATTTT. This gives the protein CASSFGGGLVAGNTIYF.

This clone occurred once. V is TRBV12-3 or TRBV12-4 and J is TRBJ2-5; D not resolved. Trimming took off 3 bases at V and 5 bases at J, with 10 bases between the two ends. This CDR3 contains 13 residues. CDR3 coding DNA: TGTGCCAGCAGTTTGGGCCGTTTTGAGACCCAGTACTTC. This gives the protein CASSLGRFETQYF.

The chain carries TRBV2 and TRBJ2-1, with D possibly matching TRBD2 (5 bases). Per the germline V gene, CDR1 is SNHLY and CDR2 is FYNNEI. Trimming took off 4 bases at V and 9 bases at J, with 13 bases between the two ends. The CDR3 runs 13 residues. DNA of the CDR3: TGTGCCAGCAGTGTGGGTGGCGCGGGTGAGCAGTTCTTC. It codes for CASSVGGAGEQFF.

The V gene is TRBV7-2, the J gene TRBJ1-2, with a weak D call TRBD1 (5 bases). V dropped 6 bases and J dropped 8 bases, with 25 bases sitting between them. From germline, CDR1 is SGHTA and CDR2 FQGNSA. The CDR3 is made up of 16 amino acids. Here the CDR3 DNA reads TGTGCCAGCAGAATTGAAGGGTTTGGGGCTGTGGGGGGCTACACCTTC. Amino acid sequence: CASRIEGFGAVGGYTF.

The J gene is TRBJ1-5, the V gene TRBV19; weak D call: TRBD1 (6 bases). Trimming removed 10 bases at V and 5 bases at J, with 18 bases between. CDR1 is LNHDA and CDR2 is SQIVND in the germline V gene (reference sequence). The CDR3 contains 14 residues. CDR3 loop: CATNTGHPDQPQHF. The CDR3 nucleotides read TGTGCCACTAACACGGGACATCCAGATCAGCCCCAGCATTTT.

The chain links TRBV3-1 (or the pseudogene TRBV3-2) to TRBJ1-1, with TRBD1 matching 8 bases. Trimming took 7 bases from V and 1 from J; bases not matched to a gene: 11. This CDR3 is 16 amino acids long. CDR1 LGHDT and CDR2 YNNKEL come from the germline V gene (reference sequence). The CDR3 region has the DNA TGTGCCAGCAACCTCCCAGGGGGCGGTAAGAACACTGAAGCTTTCTTT. Residues: CASNLPGGGKNTEAFF.

This clone was found once. The chain carries TRBV6-5 and TRBJ2-7, with TRBD1 as a possible D gene (6 bases). CDR3 length equals 14 residues. Between the trimmed V and J ends, which lost 11 bases and 5 bases, there was a span of 22 bases. CDR1 and CDR2 (germline): MNHEY, SVGAGI. DNA of the CDR3: TGTGCCGCCAACCGCGGGCAGGGGACCAACGAGCAGTACTTC. As protein: CAANRGQGTNEQYF.

This clone was recorded a few times. J is TRBJ1-2 and V is TRBV5-5; 8 bases agree with TRBD1. The germline CDR1 and CDR2 sequences are SGHKS and YYEKEE (reference sequence). The CDR3 contains 15 residues. V lost 4 bases and J lost 4; bases outside the gene matches: 9. The CDR3: CASSETGQGSYGYTF. CDR3 DNA sequence: TGTGCCAGCAGCGAAACAGGACAGGGTAGCTATGGCTACACCTTC. The full variable domain, in which reference TRBV5-5 and TRBJ1-2 provide the parts outside the CDR3, is DAGVTQSPTHLIKTRGQQVTLRCSPISGHKSVSWYQQVLGQGPQFIFQYYEKEERGRGNFPDRFSARQFPNYSSELNVNALLLGDSALYLCASSETGQGSYGYTFGSGTRLTVV.

The V gene is TRBV9, the J gene TRBJ1-4; maybe TRBD1 (5 bases). The CDR3 runs to 16 residues. V lost 0 bases to trimming and J lost 0 bases, with 9 bases between them. CDR1 is SGDLS, CDR2 YYNGEE, per germline. The CDR3 DNA reads as TGTGCCAGCAGCGTAGGGGCCAGGGCAACTAATGAAAAACTGTTTTTT. Translated, it gives CASSVGARATNEKLFF.

The V call is TRBV18, the J call TRBJ2-7; TRBD1 matches at 9 bases. Germline values: CDR1 KGHSH, CDR2 LQKENI. The CDR3 runs to 17 residues. The V gene end was trimmed by 3 bases and the J gene end by 5 bases; junction bases not matched to a gene: 14. The chain's CDR3 is CASSPLSGTGTLNEQYF. CDR3 nucleotide sequence: TGTGCCAGCTCACCCCTATCCGGGACAGGGACGTTGAACGAGCAGTACTTC.

This clone was counted a few times. This chain uses TRBV5-1 with TRBJ2-1, with D perhaps matching TRBD2 (6 bases). V was clipped by 2 bases and J by 5 bases, with 14 bases between them. The CDR3 spans 15 residues. CDR1 is SGHRS and CDR2 is YFSETQ in the germline V gene. CDR3 in amino acids: CASSLDAGTHNEQFF. In DNA form, the CDR3 reads TGCGCCAGCAGCTTAGACGCCGGGACTCACAATGAGCAGTTCTTC.

The V gene is TRBV19, the J gene TRBJ2-3, with TRBD2 identical over 8 bases. The junction had 10 bases not matched to a gene; V was cut back by 8 bases and J by 6 bases. CDR1 is LNHDA, CDR2 SQIVND, per germline (reference sequence). The CDR3 is 14 residues long. CDR3 sequence: CASATSGLPDTQYF. CDR3 sequence (DNA): TGTGCCAGTGCCACTAGCGGTCTGCCCGATACGCAGTATTTT.

The V gene is TRBV2, the J gene TRBJ2-1; unclear D gene. CDR3 length: 14 residues. Germline V CDR1 and CDR2: SNHLY, FYNNEI. V lost 3 bases and J 7 bases, leaving 13 bases between the germline ends. The CDR3 sequence is CASSEVLYVNEQFF. The CDR3, as DNA: TGTGCCAGCAGTGAGGTCCTCTACGTGAATGAGCAGTTCTTC.

CDR3 residues: CASSKYGLAGTEGEQFF. CDR3 coding DNA: TGTGCCAGCAGTAAATACGGACTAGCGGGGACCGAGGGGGAGCAGTTCTTC. The chain employs TRBV27 and TRBJ2-1, with 12 bases matching TRBD2. The length of the CDR3 is 17 residues. V lost 5 bases and J lost 10; bases outside the gene matches: 15. Per the germline V gene, CDR1 is MNHEY and CDR2 is SMNVEV (reference sequence).

This clone is a singleton in its sample. The rearrangement joins TRBV28 to TRBJ2-3; 7 bases fit TRBD2. V shed 6 bases and J 4 bases; nucleotides not matched to a gene: 10. Germline loops: CDR1 MDHEN, CDR2 SYDVKM. This CDR3 is 15 amino acids long. The CDR3, as DNA: TGTGCCAGCAGCTCACTAGCGTTAAGTTCAGATACGCAGTATTTT. This codes for CASSSLALSSDTQYF. The full variable domain, rest sourced from reference TRBV28 and TRBJ2-3, is DVKVTQSSRYLVKRTGEKVFLECVQDMDHENMFWYRQDPGLGLRLIYFSYDVKMKEKGDIPEGYSVSREKKERFSLILESASTNQTSMYLCASSSLALSSDTQYFGPGTRLTVL.

CDR3 in amino acids: CASSNLERDNNEQFF. CDR3 DNA sequence: TGTGCCAGCAGCAATTTGGAGCGGGATAACAATGAGCAGTTCTTC. The chain recombines TRBV28 with TRBJ2-1, with 7 bases matching TRBD2. The CDR3 contains 15 residues. CDR1 is MDHEN and CDR2 is SYDVKM in the germline V gene. The V segment lost 6 bases and the J segment 5 bases; nucleotides outside the gene matches: 10.

This clone was picked up a small number of times. The chain links TRBV29-1 to TRBJ2-1; weak D call: TRBD2 (6 bases). With 7 bases removed from V and 9 bases from J, the gap between germline ends came to 16 bases. There are 12 residues in the CDR3. In germline, CDR1 is SQVTM, CDR2 ANQGSEA. CDR3 coding DNA: TGCAGCGCTGGATCCGACGGGGGTGAGCAGTTCTTC. It translates to CSAGSDGGEQFF.

The chain carries TRBV19 and TRBJ2-2; D is possibly TRBD2 (6 bases). Germline lookup yields CDR1 LNHDA and CDR2 SQIVND (reference sequence). This CDR3 region has 14 residues. The germline V and J ends were trimmed by 1 base and 6 bases, with 9 bases remaining between them. CDR3 nucleotides: TGTGCCAGTAGTATAGGTGGGGAGGCCGGGGAGCTGTTTTTT. It specifies CASSIGGEAGELFF.

This rearrangement joins TRBV7-2 to TRBJ1-2; 10 bases match TRBD1. The CDR3 runs 15 residues. V shed 5 bases, J shed 2 bases, and the junction held 5 bases outside the gene matches. Germline CDR1 reads SGHTA; CDR2 reads FQGNSA. DNA of the CDR3: TGTGCCAGCAGCGTAGGACAGGGGGGGAACTATGGCTACACCTTC. The encoded protein is CASSVGQGGNYGYTF.

The chain employs TRBV7-2 and TRBJ1-4; TRBD1 is a possible D gene (6 bases). The germline CDR1 and CDR2 sequences are SGHTA and FQGNSA. V dropped 5 bases and J dropped 2 bases, with 12 bases sitting between them. The CDR3 length is 15 residues. CDR3 bases: TGTGCCAGCAGCCTAACTCAGGGGACTAATGAAAAACTGTTTTTT. Translated: CASSLTQGTNEKLFF.

The chain joins TRBV7-3 to TRBJ2-5; TRBD1 is a possible D gene (5 bases). Trimming shortened V by 4 bases and J by 2 bases, and 11 bases separated the two germline ends. Germline V gene data show CDR1 as SGHTA and CDR2 as FQGTGA. This CDR3 is built from 14 residues. CDR3 coding DNA: TGTGCCAGCAGCTCGACAGTGGAACAAGAGACCCAGTACTTC. It translates to CASSSTVEQETQYF.

This chain uses TRBV5-1 with TRBJ1-2; 8 bases are a match to TRBD1. V was pared by 4 bases and J by 6 bases, with 11 bases of the junction left unmatched. Germline-derived CDR1 and CDR2 are SGHRS and YFSETQ. There are 15 residues in the CDR3. The DNA of the CDR3 is TGCGCCAGCAGCGGTCGGACAGGGACCGGTCATGGCTACACCTTC. Its translation is CASSGRTGTGHGYTF.

The chain combines TRBV7-2 with TRBJ2-1; 10 bases map to TRBD1. V lost 5 bases, J lost 6 bases, and 13 bases stayed unmatched. The CDR3 covers 17 residues. CDR1 SGHTA and CDR2 FQGNSA come from the germline V gene. Written as DNA, the CDR3 is TGTGCCAGCAGCCAAGGGACAGGGGCTGGAATTAGCAATGAGCAGTTCTTC. Translating gives CASSQGTGAGISNEQFF.

The V and J genes are TRBV6-2 or TRBV6-3 and TRBJ1-1; 7 bases fit TRBD1. Germline V CDR1 and CDR2: MNHEY, SVGEGT. The CDR3 totals 16 residues. V lost 1 base and J lost 3; bases outside the gene matches: 8. The DNA of the CDR3 is TGTGCCAGCAGTTACTGGCGGACAGGCGGGGACACTGAAGCTTTCTTT. This encodes CASSYWRTGGDTEAFF.